One TCR beta chain is described in this entry. Taking its sample share into account, this clone is medium-sized (0.01 to 0.1%). Its antigen remains undetermined. Per-base qualities were not stored, and no clone one base away is much larger. The sample comes from a study of somatic mutations in cytotoxic T cells in rheumatoid arthritis (dated by TCRdb to about 2017). General notes on the study: Right after diagnosis and prior to the start of any treatment, roughly 33 ml EDTA of peripheral blood was drawn from patients. Median age was essentially the same in the patient group and the control group. To characterize clonality, the study used TCRB deep sequencing while asking whether somatic mutations are carried by expanded CD8+ T-cell clones in newly diagnosed, untreated rheumatoid arthritis. Some V beta antibody-stained T-cell populations were flow-sorted on a FACSAria II or Sony SH800 at nearly 100% purity, and sorted V beta1+ cells also underwent TCRB sequencing. Follow-up samples were taken post-diagnosis during immunosuppressive therapy with agents such as methotrexate, hydroxychloroquine and sulfasalazine. For roughly 61 rheumatoid arthritis patients and 15 to 20 healthy controls, TCRB deep sequencing was carried out. Study-level results and caveats: The finding that TRBV07 was slightly underrepresented in patients was left unadjusted for multiple comparisons. In about an eighth of the 65 patients the largest CD8+ clone exceeded 20% of CD8+ cells, and several identical CD8+ TCRB sequences were shared between blood and synovial fluid. CD8+ clonality increased with age in patients (Spearman r ≈ 0.46) but not in healthy controls. Rheumatoid arthritis patients and age-matched healthy controls did not significantly differ in CD8+ T-cell clonality. The antigen targets of the expanded CD8+ clones were unknown, and absence from virus-specific databases did not rule out viral specificity.

Positive magnetic bead selection on an AutoMACS was used to isolate CD4+ and CD8+ cells, with flow cytometry used to check purity. Clonal expansions were first screened by flow cytometry with a TCR V beta antibody panel, then characterized by TCRB deep sequencing of sorted CD8+ fractions. Peripheral blood mononuclear cells were isolated by Ficoll-Paque PLUS density gradient separation. DNA was extracted from CD4-enriched, CD8-enriched or PBMC samples with Nucleospin Tissue or Tissue XS kits and quantified with a Qubit 2.0 fluorometer. The immunoSEQ assay was applied to genomic DNA for TCRB CDR3 sequencing. The authors' analysis ran thus. Patient CD8+ clones larger than 1% were compared against published virus-specific TCRB sequences, and only a few matched. The analyses included only productive TCRB rearrangements. Clonality was calculated as a Shannon entropy-based productive clonality index, and a clone was defined by a unique TCRB CDR3 sequence. Repertoire overlap for a pair of samples was computed from each clone's template counts relative to total templates per sample. V-gene usage measured by flow cytometry correlated with TCRB sequencing V-gene usage, with a Spearman r of 0.6 to 0.75. The immuneACCESS repertoire file appears here via TCRdb, limited to in-frame rearrangements. These files lack a portion of the clones; in checked studies, under half of the deficit traces to unresolved V genes, and the cause of the others is not known. V, J and clone size reflect that table, while D and trimming were determined from the DNA. Across this sample there are around 2,200 clones, with roughly 70% seen only once. The ten top clones hold roughly 50% of the sample.

Inclusive of the bounding cysteine and phenylalanine, the CDR3 is 17 residues long. Left in the record is the CDR3 DNA by itself, 51 bases read in frame from the first base. The junction shows trimming of 5 bases on V and 0 bases on J, and the gene matches do not reach 9 bases of it. The germline V gene encodes CDR1 MGHRA and CDR2 YSYEKL. The chain is encoded by TRBV4-1 joined to TRBJ2-1, with 8 central nucleotides matching TRBD2. This clonotype was obtained from a man between 65 and 85 years old with rheumatoid arthritis. The sample here was CD8+ T cells sorted from blood, taken at a follow-up visit. The CDR3 has the sequence CASSSTLGLDSYNEQFF. DNA sequence: TGCGCCAGCAGCTCAACGCTGGGACTAGACTCCTACAATGAGCAGTTCTTC.